These 29 T cell receptor beta chains were all obtained from the same sample, sequenced in a study of beta chain features in type 1 diabetes. Regarding the study as a whole: Moderate yet significant TCRB CDR3 shortening was seen in Type 1 diabetes patients in all four CD4+ subsets.

Which antigens these TCRs recognize remains unknown. Sequencing targeted expressed TCRB transcripts, as all isolated RNA had been reverse transcribed. Profiling relied on immunoSEQ multiplex PCR, and the TCRdb table lists in-frame clones only, not all of them. The sample records some 350,000 clones, approximately 15% being singletons. Sequencing used naive CD4+ T cells from blood. These TCRs come from a woman aged 18 to 35 with type 1 diabetes.

This clone was picked up a small number of times. The chain's CDR3 is CASSSGSAPDTQYF. Here the CDR3 DNA reads TGTGCCAGCAGTAGCGGGTCCGCACCGGATACGCAGTATTTT. This sequence joins TRBV6-1 and TRBJ2-3; weak D call: TRBD2 (6 bases). Trimming pared 5 bases from V and 6 bases from J, leaving 15 bases between. CDR3 size: 14 residues. Germline values: CDR1 MNHNS, CDR2 SASEGT.

The chain employs TRBV5-1 and TRBJ1-1; D uncertain. The CDR3 runs to 14 residues. Germline CDR1 SGHRS, CDR2 YFSETQ. Trimming removed 0 bases from V and 0 bases from J, with 6 bases in between. CDR3 DNA: TGCGCCAGCAGCTTGGCTACGATGAACACTGAAGCTTTCTTT. Protein: CASSLATMNTEAFF.

This clone was seen a few times. This chain uses TRBV5-4 with TRBJ2-1; perhaps TRBD2 as D (6 bases). Germline V gene lookup returns CDR1 SGHNT and CDR2 YYREEE (reference sequence). Between the trimmed V and J ends, which lost 4 bases and 6 bases, there was a span of 14 bases. The CDR3 loop spans 14 amino acids. The CDR3, as DNA: TGTGCCAGCAGCCCCTCCCCACTAGCCAATGAGCAGTTCTTC. Translation gives CASSPSPLANEQFF.

In nucleotides, the CDR3 is TGTGCCAGCAGCATCATTGGGACAGGGCCGAAACTGTTTTTT. Residues: CASSIIGTGPKLFF. The rearrangement links TRBV7-9 to TRBJ1-4, with 9 positions matching TRBD1. From germline, CDR1 is SEHNR and CDR2 FQNEAQ (reference sequence). The CDR3 runs 14 residues. V dropped 5 bases and J dropped 11; count of bases not matched to a gene: 9.

The chain carries TRBV7-8 and TRBJ2-4; D perhaps matches TRBD1 (6 bases). The germline V gene encodes CDR1 SGHVS and CDR2 FQNEAQ. The CDR3 has 13 amino acids. V lost 2 bases to trimming and J lost 5 bases, with 7 bases between them. In DNA, the CDR3 is TGTGCCAGCAGCTTATCAGGGGAAAACATTCAGTACTTC. Its protein product is CASSLSGENIQYF.

This clone was recorded a few times. This chain links TRBV7-2 with TRBJ2-1; possible D gene TRBD2, 5 bases. Germline CDR1 reads SGHTA; CDR2 reads FQGNSA. The CDR3 loop spans 14 amino acids. Trimming removed 2 bases from V and 8 bases from J, with 13 bases in between. CDR3 coding DNA: TGTGCCAGCAGCTTACGGGGAGATATCGATGAGCAGTTCTTC. Translation: CASSLRGDIDEQFF. The full variable domain, with the rest looked up from reference TRBV7-2 and TRBJ2-1, is GAGVSQSPSNKVTEKGKDVELRCDPISGHTALYWYRQSLGQGLEFLIYFQGNSAPDKSGLPSDRFSAERTGGSVSTLTIQRTQQEDSAVYLCASSLRGDIDEQFFGPGTRLTVL.

This clone occurred a few times. The chain links TRBV28 to TRBJ2-1; TRBD1 matches at 7 bases. With 7 bases clipped from V and 11 bases from J, the junction kept 14 bases outside the gene matches. Germline V CDR1 and CDR2: MDHEN, SYDVKM. CDR3 length equals 14 residues. DNA for the CDR3: TGTGCCAGCACCCTCGACCTAGGGACAGCCAAGCAGTTCTTC. Translating it yields CASTLDLGTAKQFF.

This chain links TRBV6-6 with TRBJ2-6; 7 bases align to TRBD1. Germline lookup yields CDR1 MNHNY and CDR2 SVGAGI (reference sequence). Losses at the gene ends were 6 bases for V and 11 bases for J; bases not matched to a gene: 4. The CDR3 has 12 amino acids. This CDR3 is CASRDRFDVLTF. CDR3 nucleotides: TGTGCCAGCAGGGACAGGTTTGACGTCCTGACTTTC.

The V and J genes are TRBV19 and TRBJ1-1; maybe TRBD1 (6 bases). CDR1 is LNHDA, CDR2 SQIVND, per germline (reference sequence). The ends were cut back, 5 bases at V and 0 bases at J, with 13 bases in the middle. This CDR3 is 15 amino acids long. The CDR3 loop is CASSPSGHLNTEAFF. Here the CDR3 DNA reads TGTGCCAGTAGTCCCTCGGGACACCTGAACACTGAAGCTTTCTTT.

CDR3: CASSFPRTDTQYF. CDR3 DNA sequence: TGTGCCAGCAGCTTCCCGCGTACAGATACGCAGTATTTT. The chain joins TRBV11-2 to TRBJ2-3; D unclear. The CDR3 runs to 13 residues. Germline CDR1 is SGHAT and CDR2 is FQNNGV. Trimming shortened V by 3 bases and J by 3 bases, and 7 bases separated the two germline ends.

Remarks on this clone: This CDR3 is also generated by other DNA sequences in the sample. The chain combines TRBV18 with TRBJ2-5; D might be TRBD2 (5 bases). Trimming shortened V by 6 bases and J by 2 bases, and 10 bases separated the two germline ends. Germline CDR1 and CDR2: KGHSH and LQKENI. The CDR3 extends over 13 amino acids. CDR3 sequence (DNA): TGTGCCAGCTCCCCCGGGGAGCAAGAGACCCAGTACTTC. Its protein is CASSPGEQETQYF.

V gene TRBV10-2 combines with J gene TRBJ2-1; TRBD2 aligns across 13 bases. The germline V gene encodes CDR1 WSHSY and CDR2 SAAADI. J gave up 10 bases and V 8 bases, and 5 bases lay outside the gene matches. The CDR3 covers 13 residues. In nucleotides, the CDR3 is TGCGCCAGCCGACTAGCGGGAGGCCTAGAGCAGTTCTTC. Protein product: CASRLAGGLEQFF.

The chain is built from TRBV11-2 and TRBJ2-3; D possibly corresponds to TRBD2 (6 bases). The germline V gene encodes CDR1 SGHAT and CDR2 FQNNGV. This CDR3 is built from 16 residues. V dropped 1 base and J dropped 2 bases, with 13 bases sitting between them. This chain's CDR3 is CASSLGVSGITDTQYF. CDR3 coding DNA: TGTGCCAGCAGCTTAGGGGTTAGCGGAATCACAGATACGCAGTATTTT. Looking up the rest from reference TRBV11-2 and TRBJ2-3 gives the full variable domain: EAGVAQSPRYKIIEKRQSVAFWCNPISGHATLYWYQQILGQGPKLLIQFQNNGVVDDSQLPKDRFSAERLKGVDSTLKIQPAKLEDSAVYLCASSLGVSGITDTQYFGPGTRLTVL.

The chain joins TRBV19 to TRBJ1-2; weak D call: TRBD1 (5 bases). Germline lookup yields CDR1 LNHDA and CDR2 SQIVND (reference sequence). V was pared by 6 bases and J by 3 bases, with 11 bases between. The CDR3 contains 13 residues. The CDR3 is CASSETVDYGYTF. The CDR3 nucleotides are TGTGCCAGTAGCGAGACAGTGGACTATGGCTACACCTTC.

The V and J genes are TRBV2 and TRBJ2-3; possibly TRBD2 for D (6 bases). Germline CDR1 and CDR2: SNHLY and FYNNEI. The CDR3 sequence is 14 residues long. Trimming took 6 bases from V and 3 from J, leaving 13 bases between them. The DNA for the CDR3 is TGTGCCAGCAGGGCTAGCGATTCGACAGATACGCAGTATTTT. It translates to CASRASDSTDTQYF.

The chain combines TRBV30 with TRBJ2-1, with 7 bases identical to TRBD2. Germline CDR1 and CDR2: GTSNPN and SVGIG (reference sequence). CDR3 length: 13 amino acids. Trimming removed 4 bases from V and 12 bases from J; junction bases left unmatched: 12. CDR3 protein: CAWIKRDPFSQFF. CDR3 bases: TGTGCCTGGATAAAGCGGGATCCTTTTTCGCAGTTCTTC.

The chain has TRBV5-1 and TRBJ1-2; 12 positions match TRBD1. V lost 3 bases, J lost 1 base, and 10 bases stayed unmatched. Germline V gives CDR1 SGHRS, CDR2 YFSETQ. The CDR3 spans 18 residues. The CDR3 nucleotides are TGCGCCAGCAGCTCGGGACAGGGGGCCGGACGCCTTAACTATGGCTACACCTTC. Protein product: CASSSGQGAGRLNYGYTF.

This chain joins TRBV18 and TRBJ2-7, with 10 bases lining up with TRBD2. The V segment lost 2 bases and the J segment 4 bases; nucleotides outside the gene matches: 11. CDR1 is KGHSH, CDR2 LQKENI, per germline. This CDR3 comprises 17 residues. CDR3 coding DNA: TGTGCCAGCTCACCAGACCCCATAGGACTAGCGGTTTACGAGCAGTACGTC. It specifies CASSPDPIGLAVYEQYV.

This clone was counted between two and nine times. V and J are TRBV18 and TRBJ2-1; D is uncertain. V was clipped by 8 bases and J by 8 bases, with 22 bases between them. Germline-derived CDR1 and CDR2 are KGHSH and LQKENI. There are 15 residues in the CDR3. The CDR3, as DNA: TGTGCCAGCCGATTCCCGGGTGCATCTCGGGATGAGCAGTTCTTC. It translates to CASRFPGASRDEQFF.

The V call is TRBV6-5, the J call TRBJ2-7; a weak D match, TRBD2 (5 bases). V shed 0 bases and J shed 2 bases, with 14 bases lying between them. CDR3 length: 16 amino acids. The germline V gene has CDR1 MNHEY and CDR2 SVGAGI. The CDR3, as DNA: TGTGCCAGCAGTTACTCGTTACTAGGAAATACCTACGAGCAGTACTTC. This encodes CASSYSLLGNTYEQYF.

This clone occurred a few times. The rearrangement joins TRBV5-1 to TRBJ2-3; 8 positions match TRBD2. Trimming cost V 0 bases and J 2 bases; bases outside gene matches: 5. Germline V gene sequence: CDR1 SGHRS, CDR2 YFSETQ. This CDR3 is 16 amino acids long. CDR3 loop: CASSLDATSVTDTQYF. The CDR3 coding sequence is TGCGCCAGCAGCTTGGACGCGACTAGCGTCACAGATACGCAGTATTTT. The full variable domain, with the rest looked up from reference TRBV5-1 and TRBJ2-3, is KAGVTQTPRYLIKTRGQQVTLSCSPISGHRSVSWYQQTPGQGLQFLFEYFSETQRNKGNFPGRFSGRQFSNSRSEMNVSTLELGDSALYLCASSLDATSVTDTQYFGPGTRLTVL.

The chain carries TRBV30 and TRBJ1-3; possible D gene TRBD1, 5 bases. This CDR3 has 14 amino acids. CDR1 GTSNPN and CDR2 SVGIG come from the germline V gene (reference sequence). With 4 bases removed from V and 0 bases from J, the gap between germline ends came to 10 bases. In nucleotides, the CDR3 is TGTGCCTGGACCCGACAGAGCTCTGGAAACACCATATATTTT. It encodes CAWTRQSSGNTIYF.

This clone occurred a few times. The rearrangement joins TRBV29-1 to TRBJ2-3, with D possibly being TRBD2 (7 bases). The CDR3 loop spans 13 amino acids. Trimming left V 8 bases short and J 4 bases short, with 16 bases between. Germline V gene lookup returns CDR1 SQVTM and CDR2 ANQGSEA. The CDR3 spells CSWRGQLSDTQYF. Written as DNA, the CDR3 is TGCAGCTGGCGGGGGCAGCTGTCAGATACGCAGTATTTT.

This clone was counted between two and nine times. Written as DNA, the CDR3 is TGTGCCAGTAGATCGGAGTGGGGCACAGATACGCAGTATTTT. Its translation is CASRSEWGTDTQYF. The V call is TRBV19, the J call TRBJ2-3; the D is unclear. Trimming stripped 6 bases from V and 1 base from J, with 11 bases between. Germline V CDR1 and CDR2: LNHDA, SQIVND (reference sequence). The CDR3 contains 14 residues.

The chain has TRBV29-1 and TRBJ1-1; 8 nucleotides align to TRBD1. Per germline, CDR1 SQVTM and CDR2 ANQGSEA. The CDR3 is 12 residues long. Trimming took 8 bases from V and 5 from J; bases not matched to a gene: 7. The CDR3 bases are TGCAGCACGAACAGGGGGGTAACTGAAGCTTTCTTT. Translated: CSTNRGVTEAFF.

The sample holds a few counts of this clone. The chain joins TRBV15 to TRBJ2-1; D gene ambiguous. The CDR3 contains 15 residues. Germline V gene data show CDR1 as LNHNV and CDR2 as YYDKDF (reference sequence). The V gene lost 3 bases and the J gene lost 0 bases, with 9 bases spanning the gap. As DNA, the CDR3 is TGTGCCACCAGCAGCGGCACGGGCTCCTACAATGAGCAGTTCTTC. Translated: CATSSGTGSYNEQFF.

This clone was observed a few times. The CDR3 sequence is CASSRAPGQVYNEQFF. In nucleotides, the CDR3 is TGTGCCAGCAGCCGCGCTCCGGGACAGGTCTACAATGAGCAGTTCTTC. The chain joins TRBV7-9 to TRBJ2-1; TRBD1 matches at 8 bases. The J segment lost 3 bases and the V segment lost 5 bases, leaving 9 bases of the junction unmatched. This CDR3 is built from 16 residues. Germline V CDR1 and CDR2: SEHNR, FQNEAQ (reference sequence).

This clone was detected a few times. The chain is built from TRBV4-3 and TRBJ2-2; 9 bases match TRBD2. There are 15 residues in the CDR3. The germline V gene has CDR1 LGHNA and CDR2 YSLEER. V dropped 3 bases and J dropped 6; count of bases not matched to a gene: 5. The CDR3 sequence: CASSQGTSWPGELFF. The CDR3 DNA is TGCGCCAGCAGCCAGGGGACTAGCTGGCCCGGGGAGCTGTTTTTT.

This clone was found a few times. The chain uses TRBV7-3 and TRBJ2-3, with a possible D match to TRBD1 (6 bases). The CDR3 has 15 amino acids. Germline values: CDR1 SGHTA, CDR2 FQGTGA. Trimming removed 4 bases at V and 1 base at J, with 12 bases between. The CDR3 protein is CASSSRGGGTDTQYF. DNA of the CDR3: TGTGCCAGCAGCTCTAGAGGGGGAGGCACAGATACGCAGTATTTT.